The 2 T cell receptor beta chains reported below all come from one sample, sequenced in a study of T cell responses to AZD1222 COVID-19 vaccine. The table came from immunoSEQ multiplex PCR; TCRdb's copy has only in-frame clones and leaves some out. The repertoire includes approximately 120,000 clones, 88% of them detected once, and 3.5% to 4.5% sits in the top ten. Sample: peripheral blood, taken on day 0 of AZD1222 vaccination. The receptors were gathered from an adult in good health.

This chain links TRBV9 with TRBJ2-1; unclear D gene. Between the trimmed V and J ends, which lost 0 bases and 7 bases, there was a span of 11 bases. Looked up from germline, CDR1 is SGDLS and CDR2 is YYNGEE. This CDR3 is 14 amino acids long. This chain's CDR3 is CASSVEAYRNEQFF. The CDR3 nucleotides read TGTGCCAGCAGCGTAGAGGCCTACCGGAATGAGCAGTTCTTC.

The genes are TRBV7-9 and TRBJ1-3; weak D call: TRBD1 (6 bases). V lost 0 bases and J 2 bases, leaving 8 bases between the germline ends. Germline V lookup: CDR1 SEHNR, CDR2 FQNEAQ (reference sequence). The CDR3 is 15 residues long. CDR3 in DNA: TGTGCCAGCAGCTTAGCCGGGACAACTGGAAACACCATATATTTT. Protein: CASSLAGTTGNTIYF.